This T cell receptor (beta chain) was observed in a study of shared T cell receptors in the human thymus. With 6 bases clipped from V and 0 bases from J, the junction kept 14 bases outside the gene matches. The CDR3 has 17 residues. Germline V CDR1 and CDR2: SQVTM, ANQGSEA. Profiling relied on immunoSEQ multiplex PCR, and the TCRdb table lists in-frame clones only, not all of them. The top ten hold less than 0.015% of the sample, which has about 500,000 clones, 70% to 80% seen once. These sequences were also reported in another study, on human thymus T cells. That work contributes: Donors were healthy Finnish babies undergoing corrective operations for congenital heart defects. Thymic and blood repertoires appeared to display a bias in their usage of V and J genes. Related research found strongly overlapping thymic repertoires in unrelated individuals.

The specimen sequenced was thymocytes. V and J are TRBV29-1 and TRBJ2-1, with TRBD1 identical over 7 bases. This clonotype originated in a boy in the first two years of life with a congenital heart defect. The CDR3 DNA is TGCAGCGTCGAACCTCGCCCAGGGGGAGCCTCCTACAATGAGCAGTTCTTC. The encoded protein is CSVEPRPGGASYNEQFF.